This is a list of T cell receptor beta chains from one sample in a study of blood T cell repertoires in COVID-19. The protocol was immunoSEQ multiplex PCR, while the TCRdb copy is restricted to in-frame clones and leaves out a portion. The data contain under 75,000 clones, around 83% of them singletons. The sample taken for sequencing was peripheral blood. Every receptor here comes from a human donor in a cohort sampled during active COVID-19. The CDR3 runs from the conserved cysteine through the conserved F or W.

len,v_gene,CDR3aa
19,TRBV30,CAWSVPPDRGRIGNQPQHF
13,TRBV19,CASSPMEGSEQYF
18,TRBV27,CASSSPSSGGANGNEQFF
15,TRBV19,CASSVSSVMNTEAFF
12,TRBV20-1,CSASGLENIQYF
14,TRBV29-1,CSVGERGHSYEQYF
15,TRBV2,CASLQTGTTIRTQYF
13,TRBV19,CASSPRHNTEAFF
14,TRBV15,CATSRDLMDRRAFF
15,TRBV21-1,CASSKAGYGETEAFF
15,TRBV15,CATSRDGQPSTEAFF
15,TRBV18,CASSTGTGVSYEQYF
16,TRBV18,CASSLRARGSSYEQYF
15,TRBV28,CASSRGGGRNYGYTF
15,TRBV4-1,CASSQDTGMDTEAFF
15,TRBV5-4,CASSLAAGGLNEQFF
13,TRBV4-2,CASSQRTTDTQYF
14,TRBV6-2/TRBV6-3,CASSYSFGQDGYTF
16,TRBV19,CASTLTAGLSGNTIYF
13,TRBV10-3,CAISGTGDYGYTF
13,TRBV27,CASSRSENTEAFF
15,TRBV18,CASSPGLLTSYEQYF
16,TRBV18,CASSPPAGGGTDTQYF
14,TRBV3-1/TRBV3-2,CASSQSGGHNEQFF
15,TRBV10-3,CAITIFRGQTDTQYF
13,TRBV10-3,CAFRTGENTEAFF
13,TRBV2,CASSSTENTEAFF
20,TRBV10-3,CAISDRPLRTSGISYNEQFF
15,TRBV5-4,CASSTGDRSPDTQYF
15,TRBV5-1,CASSEASGEPYEQYF
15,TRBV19,CASSIVGGNPYEQYF
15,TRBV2,CASLKNSGGHETQYF
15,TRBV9,CASSTRGGENSPLHF
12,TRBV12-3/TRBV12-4,CAVWGSRGGYTF
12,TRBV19,CASRYRGGGAFF
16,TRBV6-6,CASSRPSGQYHYEQYF
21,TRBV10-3,CAIFLDTGHETGGRLDYEQYF
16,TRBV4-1,CASSVGPDTSTGELFF
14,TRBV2,CASRLAGGSYEQYF
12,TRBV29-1,CSVDRVGGSYTF
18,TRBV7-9,CASSYPFRLAGKVDEQFF
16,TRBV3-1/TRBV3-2,CASSQAGGPVQETQYF
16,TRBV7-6,CASSLEGTSGYNEQFF
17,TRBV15,CATSYSGRGRSNQPQHF
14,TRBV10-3,CAISEVGNTGELFF
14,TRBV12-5,CASALDAREGEQYF
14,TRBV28,CASSSSGDTGELFF
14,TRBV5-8,CASSLESMDRGKFF
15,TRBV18,CASSFGTATNEKLFF
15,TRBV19,CASSIISWSYNEQFF
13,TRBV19,CASSMSGSATQYF
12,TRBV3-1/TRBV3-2,CASSLRGGPQHF
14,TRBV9,CASSGLERTDTQYF
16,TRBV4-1,CASSQVGTGGTDTQYF
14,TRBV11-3,CASSFSGHNNEQFF